This TCR beta chain derives from a study of blood T cells in healthy people across ages. Study conclusions and caveats: Donor CMV status was unknown, possibly confounding expanded clonotype changes. The long-lived group displayed more naive CD4+ cells, plus higher diversity, than the aged donors did.

This clonotype was seen repeatedly, ten times or more. Its antigen is unidentified. There are 11 residues in the CDR3. V dropped 8 bases and J dropped 7 bases, with 11 bases sitting between them. Germline lookup yields CDR1 MNHEY and CDR2 SVGAGI. The use of a sample-barcoded 5' primer and a J-beta primer mix characterized a second PCR of roughly 6 to 11 cycles. TCRdb redid the calling of the 5' RACE reads with MiXCR, one entry per CDR3 protein. The table includes hundreds of thousands of distinct CDR3 sequences, 24% detected once. The data were also submitted as part of a second study, on T cells of mothers and their children.

The chain links TRBV6-5 to TRBJ1-1; tentative D call: TRBD1 (5 bases). The sample taken for sequencing was blood. The sequence derives from a boy between 10 and 17 years old in good health. The DNA of the CDR3 is TGTGCCAGCTCCCTAGGGGTTGAAGCTTTCTTT. Protein: CASSLGVEAFF.